Sequencing of this T cell receptor beta chain was carried out in a study of metastatic and nonmetastatic thyroid tumors. Study background: Repertoires of blood and of tissue (tumor or nodule) from malignant and benign thyroid patients were compared.

There are many counts of this clone. Its antigen is as yet unknown. Nobody among the patients had been given any treatment before thyroid surgery. V was cut by 2 bases and J by 0 bases, with 17 bases left in between. The CDR3 contains 19 residues. Germline V gene data show CDR1 as MNHEY and CDR2 as SVGAGI. Study processing details: Across clinicopathological groups, CDR3 differences served as the basis for building a distant-metastasis classifier for papillary thyroid cancer. TCRdb reanalyzed the PCR reads via MiXCR. The authors' filters were not applied to this entry. This table has some 32,000 clones, around 20% appearing once. General study findings and limits: In both blood and tumor samples, TCR beta diversity was reported significantly higher for malignant than benign nodules.

This chain links TRBV6-5 with TRBJ2-6; possible D gene TRBD1, 8 bases. The sample consisted of blood. The sequence derives from a female donor with papillary thyroid cancer or a benign thyroid nodule (not recorded which). Some clones in this sample may be carry-over from other donors' samples. The CDR3, as DNA: TGTGCCAGCAGTTACGGGGGGGGGACAGGTCACTCTGGGGCCAACGTCCTGACTTTC. Protein product: CASSYGGGTGHSGANVLTF.